The next 23 T cell receptor beta chains were all read from a single sample in a study of early T cells in non-severe SARS-CoV-2 infection. MiXCR, run by TCRdb on the 5' RACE reads, gives a single entry per CDR3 protein. This sample has some 60,000 distinct CDR3 sequences; about 7.7% occur once, and the top ten carry roughly 3.5%. Sequencing used whole blood. Every receptor here comes from an adult who was a healthcare worker with PCR-confirmed SARS-CoV-2 infection or an uninfected control (not recorded which).

This chain uses TRBV20-1 with TRBJ2-5; no clear D gene. CDR1 is DFQATT and CDR2 is SNEGSKA in the germline V gene (reference sequence). This CDR3 has 12 residues. This CDR3 is CSGPLNGETQYF. The CDR3, as DNA: TGCAGCGGGCCTCTCAACGGGGAGACCCAGTACTTC.

This clonotype was observed at least ten times. The chain joins TRBV7-7 to TRBJ2-7; the D gene is possibly TRBD2 (7 bases). The V gene's germline CDR1 is SSHAT and CDR2 FNYEAQ (reference sequence). The V and J ends lost 5 bases and 2 bases respectively, with 10 bases between them. This CDR3 comprises 13 residues. The CDR3 region is CASSRGAAYEQYF. CDR3 coding DNA: TGTGCCAGCAGCCGGGGGGCTGCCTACGAGCAGTACTTC.

The J gene is TRBJ2-7, the V gene TRBV27; no clear D gene. V lost 2 bases to trimming and J lost 5 bases, with 13 bases between them. Germline CDR1 reads MNHEY; CDR2 reads SMNVEV (reference sequence). The CDR3 extends over 14 amino acids. The CDR3 loop is CASSLRVQWNEQYF. CDR3 DNA sequence: TGTGCCAGCAGTTTACGTGTACAGTGGAACGAGCAGTACTTC.

In this sample, this clonotype turned up a few times. This chain links TRBV28 with TRBJ2-7; TRBD2 is a possible D gene (6 bases). Germline V gives CDR1 MDHEN, CDR2 SYDVKM. The CDR3 loop spans 14 amino acids. The V and J ends lost 3 bases and 4 bases respectively, with 13 bases between them. CDR3 loop: CASSFLRESYEQYF. CDR3 nucleotides: TGTGCCAGCAGTTTCCTCCGGGAGTCGTACGAGCAGTACTTC.

This sequence joins TRBV5-4 and TRBJ1-5; D uncertain. CDR3 length equals 15 residues. Germline loops: CDR1 SGHNT, CDR2 YYREEE (reference sequence). Trimming left V 0 bases short and J 1 base short, with 8 bases between. DNA for the CDR3: TGTGCCAGCAGCTTGGATGCGGGGAGCAATCAGCCCCAGCATTTT. Translation: CASSLDAGSNQPQHF.

This clonotype was recorded a few times. This chain connects TRBV10-2 to TRBJ1-3; 7 bases map to TRBD1. CDR3 length: 13 amino acids. CDR1 is WSHSY and CDR2 is SAAADI in the germline V gene. V shed 6 bases, J shed 4 bases, and the junction held 3 bases outside the gene matches. CDR3 in DNA: TGCGCCAGCAGCTGGGACAGCGGAAACACCATATATTTT. This codes for CASSWDSGNTIYF.

This clonotype turned up a few times. The chain combines TRBV20-1 with TRBJ2-7; 11 bases fit TRBD2. The trim removed 0 bases at V and 3 bases at J, leaving 4 bases unmatched. The germline V gene encodes CDR1 DFQATT and CDR2 SNEGSKA (reference sequence). The CDR3 is 15 amino acids. The CDR3 DNA sequence: TGCAGTGCTAGAGATATGACTAGCGGGGTCTACGAGCAGTACTTC. This gives the protein CSARDMTSGVYEQYF.

In its sample, this clonotype was seen many times. CDR3 nucleotides: TGCAGTGCTATCGGACTAGCGGGGACCACAGATACGCAGTATTTT. Translated, it gives CSAIGLAGTTDTQYF. The chain links TRBV20-1 to TRBJ2-3; 12 bases are shared with TRBD2. This CDR3 has 15 amino acids. Germline values: CDR1 DFQATT, CDR2 SNEGSKA (reference sequence). Trimming removed 4 bases from V and 2 bases from J; junction bases left unmatched: 4.

This clonotype was observed many times. The chain links TRBV10-3 to TRBJ2-1; no firm D call. Between the trimmed V and J ends, which lost 4 bases and 2 bases, there was a span of 9 bases. The CDR3 loop spans 14 amino acids. Germline V gene sequence: CDR1 ENHRY, CDR2 SYGVKD. The chain's CDR3 is CAISGTPPYNEQFF. As DNA, the CDR3 is TGTGCCATCAGTGGCACTCCCCCCTACAATGAGCAGTTCTTC.

This clonotype was counted at least ten times. The rearrangement links TRBV29-1 to TRBJ2-1; TRBD2 aligns across 8 bases. The CDR3 totals 16 residues. V lost 0 bases, J lost 8 bases, and 12 bases stayed unmatched. Germline V gene sequence: CDR1 SQVTM, CDR2 ANQGSEA. The CDR3 bases are TGCAGCGTTGAAGATAGCGGGACTAGGTCCCCTTATGAGCAGTTCTTC. It yields the protein CSVEDSGTRSPYEQFF.

As concerns this clonotype: Compared with germline, one end of the junction differs, possibly owing to a read error. The CDR3 reads CASSVDNPPDF. CDR3 in DNA: TGTGCCAGCAGCGTGGACAACCCCCCGGACTTC. This sequence joins TRBV2 and TRBJ2-4, with D maybe TRBD1 (5 bases). This CDR3 spans 11 amino acids. Germline V gives CDR1 SNHLY, CDR2 FYNNEI.

The sample holds a few counts of this clonotype. The chain is built from TRBV5-1 and TRBJ2-3, with D tentatively TRBD2 (5 bases). CDR3 size: 14 residues. V dropped 0 bases and J dropped 0 bases, with 5 bases sitting between them. CDR1 is SGHRS and CDR2 is YFSETQ in the germline V gene. CDR3 in amino acids: CASSLGTSTDTQYF. CDR3 in DNA: TGCGCCAGCAGCTTGGGGACTAGCACAGATACGCAGTATTTT.

The rearrangement uses TRBV4-1 and TRBJ2-1, with TRBD2 matching over 10 bases. The CDR3 runs to 20 residues. V dropped 0 bases and J dropped 0; count of bases not matched to a gene: 11. CDR1 is MGHRA, CDR2 YSYEKL, per germline. The DNA for the CDR3 is TGCGCCAGCAGCCAAGAAAAGCTAGCGGGAGCCCTTAGCTCCTACAATGAGCAGTTCTTC. Its protein is CASSQEKLAGALSSYNEQFF.

This clonotype came up a few times. This rearrangement joins TRBV4-2 to TRBJ1-2; D is ambiguous. The CDR3 has 15 residues. The ends were cut back, 0 bases at V and 4 bases at J, with 12 bases in the middle. Germline assignment: CDR1 LGHNA and CDR2 YNFKEQ. The CDR3 DNA follows: TGTGCCAGCAGCCAAGATTCTAACGATCTCTATGGCTACACCTTC. The encoded protein is CASSQDSNDLYGYTF.

This clonotype was detected ten times or more. This sequence joins TRBV6-5 and TRBJ2-5; 9 bases are a match to TRBD2. This CDR3 has 16 residues. The germline CDR1 and CDR2 sequences are MNHEY and SVGAGI. J gave up 4 bases and V 0 bases, and 6 bases lay outside the gene matches. The CDR3 region is CASSYSGLARTETQYF. CDR3 sequence (DNA): TGTGCCAGCAGTTACTCGGGACTAGCAAGAACAGAGACCCAGTACTTC.

This clonotype was detected many times. The J gene is TRBJ1-1, the V gene TRBV7-9, with TRBD1 matching over 9 bases. J lost 4 bases, V lost 3 bases, and 3 bases had no gene match. The CDR3 loop spans 14 amino acids. CDR1 SEHNR and CDR2 FQNEAQ come from the germline V gene (reference sequence). The CDR3 region is CASSFSDRGTEAFF. In DNA, the CDR3 is TGTGCCAGCAGCTTTTCGGACAGGGGCACTGAAGCTTTCTTT.

This chain connects TRBV11-2 to TRBJ2-3, with D possibly being TRBD1 (5 bases). There are 21 residues in the CDR3. V lost 2 bases and J lost 2, with 29 bases in between. The germline V gene encodes CDR1 SGHAT and CDR2 FQNNGV. The CDR3 spells CASSLPSHSRGAGRDTDTQYF. CDR3 in DNA: TGTGCCAGCAGCTTACCCTCCCATTCACGTGGAGCTGGCAGGGACACAGATACGCAGTATTTT.

This clonotype was seen many times. The chain recombines TRBV7-8 with TRBJ2-1; 7 bases line up with TRBD2. The CDR3 totals 16 residues. V trimming: 1 base; J trimming: 4 bases; junction bases outside the gene matches: 7. Germline V gene data show CDR1 as SGHVS and CDR2 as FQNEAQ. CDR3 amino acids: CASSLVSRTSYNEQFF. CDR3 DNA sequence: TGTGCCAGCAGCTTAGTTTCGCGGACTAGTTACAATGAGCAGTTCTTC.

With respect to this clonotype: Given a much more abundant clone one base away, this may be a read error. This chain joins TRBV29-1 and TRBJ2-1; TRBD2 matches 7 bases. The CDR3 covers 13 residues. Per the germline V gene, CDR1 is SQVTM and CDR2 is ANQGSEA. Here the CDR3 DNA reads TGCAGCGTTGATGTGGGAGGGTCGAATGTGCAGTTCTTC. Amino acid sequence: CSVDVGGSNVQFF.

This sequence joins TRBV28 and TRBJ1-2; unclear D gene. This CDR3 is built from 13 residues. Germline loops: CDR1 MDHEN, CDR2 SYDVKM. Trimming left V 2 bases short and J 8 bases short, with 12 bases between. CDR3 sequence reads: CASSLGRSKGYTF. The CDR3 nucleotides read TGTGCCAGCAGTTTAGGACGGAGTAAGGGCTACACCTTC.

V gene TRBV5-1 combines with J gene TRBJ2-1, with 8 bases identical to TRBD1. From germline, CDR1 is SGHRS and CDR2 YFSETQ. The CDR3 has 13 amino acids. With 4 bases clipped from V and 8 bases from J, the junction kept 5 bases outside the gene matches. In DNA form, the CDR3 reads TGCGCCAGCAGCCCCGACAGGGGCGATGAGCAGTTCTTC. Its protein is CASSPDRGDEQFF.

In its sample, this clonotype was seen a few times. The rearrangement joins TRBV28 to TRBJ2-3; D is perhaps TRBD1 or TRBD2 (5 bases each). Trimming took off 2 bases at V and 1 base at J, with 7 bases between the two ends. Per the germline V gene, CDR1 is MDHEN and CDR2 is SYDVKM. The CDR3 runs 14 residues. The CDR3 region has the DNA TGTGCCAGCAGTTTACAGGGAGGCACAGATACGCAGTATTTT. Translation: CASSLQGGTDTQYF.

In its sample, this clonotype was seen a few times. CDR3 DNA: TGTGCCTGGAGTGTACAAGCGGGACTCACAGATACGCAGTATTTT. It codes for CAWSVQAGLTDTQYF. The chain links TRBV30 to TRBJ2-3, with 7 bases aligning to TRBD2. The CDR3 runs to 15 residues. The V segment lost 0 bases and the J segment 2 bases; nucleotides outside the gene matches: 5. Germline V gene data show CDR1 as GTSNPN and CDR2 as SVGIG (reference sequence).